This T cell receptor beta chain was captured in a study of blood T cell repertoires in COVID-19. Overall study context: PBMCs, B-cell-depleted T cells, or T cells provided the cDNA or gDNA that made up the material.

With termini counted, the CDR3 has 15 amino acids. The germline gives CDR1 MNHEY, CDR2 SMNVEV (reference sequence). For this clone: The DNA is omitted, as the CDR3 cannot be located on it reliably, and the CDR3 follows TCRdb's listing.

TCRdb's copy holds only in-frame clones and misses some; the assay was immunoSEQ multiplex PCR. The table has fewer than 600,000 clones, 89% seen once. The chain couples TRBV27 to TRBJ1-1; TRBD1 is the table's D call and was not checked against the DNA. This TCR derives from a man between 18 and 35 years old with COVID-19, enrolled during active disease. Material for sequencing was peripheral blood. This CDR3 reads CASSVGVFGQGATFF.